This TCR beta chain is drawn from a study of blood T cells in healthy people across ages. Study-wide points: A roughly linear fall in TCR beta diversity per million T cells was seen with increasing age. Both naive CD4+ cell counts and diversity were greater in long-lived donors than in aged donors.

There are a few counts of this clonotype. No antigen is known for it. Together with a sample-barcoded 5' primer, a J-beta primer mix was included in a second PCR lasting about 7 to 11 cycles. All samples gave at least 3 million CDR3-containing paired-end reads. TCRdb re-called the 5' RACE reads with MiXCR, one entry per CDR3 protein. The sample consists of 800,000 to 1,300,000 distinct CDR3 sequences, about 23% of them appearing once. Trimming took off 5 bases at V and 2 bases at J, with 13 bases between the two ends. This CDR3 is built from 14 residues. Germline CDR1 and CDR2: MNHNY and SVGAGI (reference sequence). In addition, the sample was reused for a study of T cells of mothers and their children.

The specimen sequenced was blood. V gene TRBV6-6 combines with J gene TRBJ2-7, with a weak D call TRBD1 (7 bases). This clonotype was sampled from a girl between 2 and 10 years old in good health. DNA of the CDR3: TGTGCCAGCAGTGTGGAGGGGGCAACCTACGAGCAGTACTTC. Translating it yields CASSVEGATYEQYF.